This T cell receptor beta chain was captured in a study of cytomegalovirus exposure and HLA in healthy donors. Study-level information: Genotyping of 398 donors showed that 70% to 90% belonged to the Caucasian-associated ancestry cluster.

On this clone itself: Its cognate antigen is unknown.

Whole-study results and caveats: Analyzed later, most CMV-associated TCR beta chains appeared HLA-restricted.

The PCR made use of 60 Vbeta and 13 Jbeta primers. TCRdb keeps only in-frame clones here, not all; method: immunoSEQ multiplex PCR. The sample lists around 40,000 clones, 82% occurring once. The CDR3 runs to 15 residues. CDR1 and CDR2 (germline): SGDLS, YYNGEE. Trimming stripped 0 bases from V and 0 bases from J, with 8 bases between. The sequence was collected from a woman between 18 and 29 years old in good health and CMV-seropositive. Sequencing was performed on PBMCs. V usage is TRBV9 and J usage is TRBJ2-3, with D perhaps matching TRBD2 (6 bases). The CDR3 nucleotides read TGTGCCAGCAGCGTAGATGGGACTAGCACAGATACGCAGTATTTT. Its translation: CASSVDGTSTDTQYF.